This T cell receptor (beta chain) originates from a study of early T cells in non-severe SARS-CoV-2 infection. Broader study findings: VDJdb matches were skewed toward anti-spike CD8 T cell responses.

The TCR library protocol attached unique molecular identifiers to the individual cDNA molecules. TCRdb re-called the 5' RACE reads with MiXCR, one entry per CDR3 protein. The table includes some 88,000 distinct CDR3 sequences, 16% detected once. For this clonotype: Its cognate antigen is unknown.

CDR3 length: 12 amino acids. Germline V gives CDR1 SGHTA, CDR2 FQGNSA. V was cut by 4 bases and J by 6 bases, with 9 bases left in between. J is TRBJ1-1 and V is TRBV7-2; TRBD1 might be the D (5 bases). The sample was whole blood, taken at baseline. The clonotype comes from an adult who was a healthcare worker with PCR-confirmed SARS-CoV-2 infection or an uninfected control (not recorded which). CDR3 coding DNA: TGTGCCAGCAGCTCCGGGGCGCCTGAAGCTTTCTTT. Translated, it gives CASSSGAPEAFF.